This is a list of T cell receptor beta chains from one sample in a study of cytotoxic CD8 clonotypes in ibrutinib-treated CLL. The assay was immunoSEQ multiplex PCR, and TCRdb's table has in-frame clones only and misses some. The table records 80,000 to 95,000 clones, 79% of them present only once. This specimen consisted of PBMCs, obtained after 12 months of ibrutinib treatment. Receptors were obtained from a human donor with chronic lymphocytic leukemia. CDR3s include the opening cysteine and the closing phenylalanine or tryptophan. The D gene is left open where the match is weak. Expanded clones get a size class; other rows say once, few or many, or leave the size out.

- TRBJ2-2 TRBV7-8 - TGTGCCAGCAGCTTAAGCAGGGCGAACACCGGGGAGCTGTTTTTT CASSLSRANTGELFF
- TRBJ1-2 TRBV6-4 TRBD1 TGTGCCAGCAGCCCGGGAGGGGGCGCATTGGCCTATGGCTACACCTTC CASSPGGGALAYGYTF
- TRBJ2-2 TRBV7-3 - TGTGCCAGCAGCTTAACCGGGGAGCTGTTTTTT CASSLTGELFF
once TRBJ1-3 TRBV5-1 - TGCGCCAGCAGCTGGGGAGACAGGCCCCCTGGAAACACCATATATTTT CASSWGDRPPGNTIYF
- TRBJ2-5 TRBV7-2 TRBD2 TGTGCCAGCCGCACGGGAGGGGGAGAGACCCAGTACTTC CASRTGGGETQYF
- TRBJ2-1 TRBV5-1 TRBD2 TGCGCCAGCAGCTTGGCCCGGGGGACTAGCCCCTTCAATGAGCAGTTCTTC CASSLARGTSPFNEQFF
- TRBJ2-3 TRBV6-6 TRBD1 TGTGCCAGCGGTGGGGCTCTGACAGGGGGCGGGACGCAGTATTTT CASGGALTGGGTQYF
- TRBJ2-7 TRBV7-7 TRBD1 TGTGCCAGCAGCCTGGGGACAGGAGAGATCTACGAGCAGTACTTC CASSLGTGEIYEQYF
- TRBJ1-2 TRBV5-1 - TGCGCCAGCAGCTTGGGGCCGTTAGGGAGTGGCTACACCTTC CASSLGPLGSGYTF
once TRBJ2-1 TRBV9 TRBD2 TGTGCCAGCAGCCTTGGGACTAGCGGGGAGGGGGAGCAGTTCTTC CASSLGTSGEGEQFF
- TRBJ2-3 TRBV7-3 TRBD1 TGTGCCAGCAGCCCCAGGGGGTCCAGTAGGGGCACAGATACGCAGTATTTT CASSPRGSSRGTDTQYF
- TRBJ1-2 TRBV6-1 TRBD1 TGTGCCAGCAGTGCGACAGGGGAGGAAGGCTACACCTTC CASSATGEEGYTF
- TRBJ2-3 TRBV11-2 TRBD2 TGTGCCAGCAGCTTTCGCGGGAGGGCCAGAGCCGATACGCAGTATTTT CASSFRGRARADTQYF
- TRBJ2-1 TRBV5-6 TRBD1 TGTGCCAGCAGCTTCCTGGACAGGTCCTTTACCCTCTTC CASSFLDRSFTLF
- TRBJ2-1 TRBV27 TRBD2 TGTGCCAGCAGTTTAGACGGGGGGAACAATGAGCAGTTCTTC CASSLDGGNNEQFF
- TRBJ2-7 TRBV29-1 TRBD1 TGCAGCGTGGAAACGGACAGGAACTACGAGCAGTACTTC CSVETDRNYEQYF
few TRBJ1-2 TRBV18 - TGTGCCAGCTCACCTAACGGAATTGGCTACACCTTC CASSPNGIGYTF
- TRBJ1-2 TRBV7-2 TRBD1 TGTGCCAGCAAGACAGGGGGCGCTTGGGATGGCTACACCTTC CASKTGGAWDGYTF
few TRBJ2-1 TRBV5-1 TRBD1 TGCGCCAGCAGCCGCTACAGGGGCGACTACAATGAGCAGTTCTTC CASSRYRGDYNEQFF
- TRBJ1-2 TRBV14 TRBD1 TGTGCCAGCAGCCAAGGGACAGGGAGGAGACGTCCCGGCTACACCTTC CASSQGTGRRRPGYTF
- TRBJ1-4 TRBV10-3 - TGTGCCATCAGTGAGCCGGAACAGCGTAATGAAAAACTGTTTTTT CAISEPEQRNEKLFF
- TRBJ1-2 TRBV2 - TGTGCCAGCAGTTGGGACACTCTATATGGCTACACCTTC CASSWDTLYGYTF
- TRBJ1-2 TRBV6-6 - TGTGCCAGCAGTGACAGCGTATATGGCTACACCTTC CASSDSVYGYTF
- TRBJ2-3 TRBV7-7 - TGTGCCAGCAGCCCCGGGGGCCCGGGGTGGCAGTATTTT CASSPGGPGWQYF
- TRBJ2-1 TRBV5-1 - TGCGCCAGCAGCTTGTCCGCGACAGGCCCCAATGAGCAGTTCTTC CASSLSATGPNEQFF
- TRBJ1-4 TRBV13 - TGTGCCAGCAGCTTGGGGAACAGGTTTTATGGTGAAAAACTGTTTTTT CASSLGNRFYGEKLFF
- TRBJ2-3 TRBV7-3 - TGTGCCAGCAGCTTAAGTTGGGTAGCCCCAGATACGCAGTATTTT CASSLSWVAPDTQYF
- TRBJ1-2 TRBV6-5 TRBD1 TGTGCCAGCCGGACAGGGGATGGCTACACCTTC CASRTGDGYTF
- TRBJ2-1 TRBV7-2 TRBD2 TGTGCCAGCAGCTCCGGACTAGCGGGGGGGCTTGAGCAGTTCTTC CASSSGLAGGLEQFF
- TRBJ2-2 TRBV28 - TGTGCCAGCAGCCTACCTGCCGGGACTTCGGTCACCGGGGAGCTGTTTTTT CASSLPAGTSVTGELFF
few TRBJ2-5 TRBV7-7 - TGTGCCAGCAGCTTAGTAGCGGAACAAGAGACCCAGTACTTC CASSLVAEQETQYF
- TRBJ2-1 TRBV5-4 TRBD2 TGTGCCAGCAGCCCGGGGGGGGGACTAGCCCCCAATGAGCAGTTCTTC CASSPGGGLAPNEQFF
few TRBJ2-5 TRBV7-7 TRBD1 TGTGCTATATGGGACAGGGGGCAAGAGACCCAGTACTTC CAIWDRGQETQYF
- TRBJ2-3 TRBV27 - TGTGCCAGCCAGCGGGTGAGCACAGATACGCAGTATTTT CASQRVSTDTQYF
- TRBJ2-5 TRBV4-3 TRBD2 TGCGCCAGCAGCCAACTAGCGGGTGCCGAGACCCAGTACTTC CASSQLAGAETQYF
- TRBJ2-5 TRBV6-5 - TGTGCCAGCAGGCCGGGACCTCAAGAGACCCAGTACTTC CASRPGPQETQYF
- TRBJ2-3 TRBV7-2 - TGTGCCAGCAGCTTAGGGGGATGGGGAGGAGATACGCAGTATTTT CASSLGGWGGDTQYF
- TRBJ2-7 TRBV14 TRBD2 TGTGCCAGCAGCCCCCGGGGTAGCGGGAGGGCCATGTCCTACGAGCAGTACTTC CASSPRGSGRAMSYEQYF
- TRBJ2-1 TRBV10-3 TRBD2 TGTGCCATCAGGGGACTAGCGGACAGCAATGAGCAGTTCTTC CAIRGLADSNEQFF
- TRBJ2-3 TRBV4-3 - TGCGCCAGCAGCCAAGCGCAGGGGTCCCATAATTGGGATACGCAGTATTTT CASSQAQGSHNWDTQYF
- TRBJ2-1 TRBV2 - TGTGCCAGCAGTGAAATGGGGGCAGGGTACAATGAGCAGTTCTTC CASSEMGAGYNEQFF
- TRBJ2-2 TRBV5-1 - TGCGCCAGCAGCGCCGTCACCGACACCGGGGAGCTGTTTTTT CASSAVTDTGELFF
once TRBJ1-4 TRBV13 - TGTGCCAGCAGCCCCGGGGAGGGTACGACTAATGAAAAACTGTTTTTT CASSPGEGTTNEKLFF
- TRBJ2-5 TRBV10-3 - TGTGCCATCAGTGGGTCCGCCGAAGAGACCCAGTACTTC CAISGSAEETQYF
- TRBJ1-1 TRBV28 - TGTGCCAGCACGGGCCCGGGGGAAGCTTTCTTT CASTGPGEAFF
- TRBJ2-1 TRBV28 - TGTGCCAGCAGTTTCCCCCCCTACAATGAGCAGTTCTTC CASSFPPYNEQFF
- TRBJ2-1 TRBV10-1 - TGCGCCAGCAGTGAGGGGTCGCAGGGAAATCTTTGCGAGCAGTTCTTC CASSEGSQGNLCEQFF
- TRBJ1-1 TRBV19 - TGTGCCAGTAGTGCCCACTTCTTGATGAACACTGAAGCTTTCTTT CASSAHFLMNTEAFF
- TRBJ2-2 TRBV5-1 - TGCGCCAGCAGCTTGGGACTAGTGATTGTCACCGGGGAGCTGTTTTTT CASSLGLVIVTGELFF
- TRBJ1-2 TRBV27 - TGTGCCAGCAGTTTGTCCGGGGATGGCTACACCTTC CASSLSGDGYTF
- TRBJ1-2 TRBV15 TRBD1 TGTGCCACCAGCAGAGGGCAGGGGGCGTATGGCTACACCTTC CATSRGQGAYGYTF
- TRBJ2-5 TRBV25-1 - TGTGCCACCGGGTGGGGAGAAGAGACCCAGTACTTC CATGWGEETQYF
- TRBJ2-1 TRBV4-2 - TGTGCCAGCAGCCAAGACGGCTATGAGCAGTTCTTC CASSQDGYEQFF
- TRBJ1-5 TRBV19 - TGTGCCACCCGCGGGGCCTATAGCAATCAGCCCCAGCATTTT CATRGAYSNQPQHF
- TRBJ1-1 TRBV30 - TGTGCCTGGAGTCCCGGACCCTTGGGGACTGAAGCTTTCTTT CAWSPGPLGTEAFF
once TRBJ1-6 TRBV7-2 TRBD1 TGTGCCAGCAGCCCACAGGGGGCGCAAAGATCACCCCTCCACTTT CASSPQGAQRSPLHF